The 32 T cell receptor beta chains below were found in one sample sequenced in a study of control samples from healthy donors and cancer patients. Profiled with immunoSEQ multiplex PCR; TCRdb holds only in-frame clones, not every one. The data contain 160,000 or so clones, 94% of them singletons. Sequencing was carried out using PBMCs. The receptor set was obtained from a man in his fifties or sixties with colorectal cancer.

The chain recombines TRBV6-1 with TRBJ1-1, with TRBD1 matching over 7 bases. V gave up 3 bases and J gave up 0 bases; unmatched junction bases: 4. CDR1 MNHNS and CDR2 SASEGT come from the germline V gene. The CDR3 loop spans 15 amino acids. The CDR3 coding sequence is TGTGCCAGCAGTGATTCGACAGGGATGAACACTGAAGCTTTCTTT. Its protein product is CASSDSTGMNTEAFF.

CDR3 in amino acids: CASSPRQADNSPLHF. CDR3 DNA sequence: TGCGCCAGCAGTCCCAGACAGGCCGATAATTCACCCCTCCACTTT. The chain employs TRBV4-1 and TRBJ1-6; D may be TRBD1 (6 bases). Germline V gene sequence: CDR1 MGHRA, CDR2 YSYEKL. V lost 6 bases and J lost 5, with 14 bases in between. This CDR3 spans 15 amino acids.

The chain uses TRBV4-1 and TRBJ1-1; no clear D. Germline V CDR1 and CDR2: MGHRA, YSYEKL. CDR3 length: 14 residues. The germline V and J ends were trimmed by 3 bases and 4 bases, with 12 bases remaining between them. The CDR3 sequence: CASSQLGWGTEAFF. CDR3 DNA: TGCGCCAGCAGCCAGCTGGGATGGGGCACTGAAGCTTTCTTT.

The V gene is TRBV15, the J gene TRBJ1-2; tentative D call: TRBD1 (5 bases). This CDR3 is 16 amino acids long. Trimming took 0 bases from V and 0 from J, leaving 11 bases between them. Per the germline V gene, CDR1 is LNHNV and CDR2 is YYDKDF (reference sequence). CDR3 loop: CATSREQWTTNYGYTF. The CDR3 region has the DNA TGTGCCACCAGCAGAGAACAGTGGACAACTAACTATGGCTACACCTTC.

The gene calls are TRBV3-1 (or the pseudogene TRBV3-2) and TRBJ2-3, with D unresolved. The V gene's germline CDR1 is LGHDT and CDR2 YNNKEL (reference sequence). The CDR3 consists of 13 residues. Trimming removed 0 bases from V and 8 bases from J, with 9 bases in between. The CDR3 nucleotides are TGTGCCAGCAGCCAAGATTCGGCACGTACGCAGTATTTT. This sequence encodes CASSQDSARTQYF.

V usage is TRBV27 and J usage is TRBJ1-6, with D hard to call. This CDR3 contains 12 residues. With 3 bases removed from V and 6 bases from J, the gap between germline ends came to 3 bases. Germline assignment: CDR1 MNHEY and CDR2 SMNVEV (reference sequence). The CDR3 DNA follows: TGTGCCAGCAGTTTCAGTAATTCACCCCTCCACTTT. Encoded protein: CASSFSNSPLHF.

V and J are TRBV12-3 or TRBV12-4 and TRBJ2-5; D is unresolved. Trimming stripped 9 bases from V and 5 bases from J, with 10 bases between. This CDR3 has 11 residues. The CDR3 bases are TGTGCCAGTCTTAACGGGGAGACCCAGTACTTC. Translating it yields CASLNGETQYF.

The V and J genes are TRBV27 and TRBJ1-1; 10 nucleotides agree with TRBD1. V was pared by 5 bases and J by 3 bases, with 3 bases of the junction left unmatched. The CDR3 contains 14 residues. Germline-derived CDR1 and CDR2 are MNHEY and SMNVEV (reference sequence). CDR3 sequence reads: CASSTGTGDTEAFF. The CDR3 DNA reads TGTGCCAGCAGTACCGGGACAGGGGACACTGAAGCTTTCTTT.

This chain uses TRBV5-6 with TRBJ2-5; D is unresolved. Trimming stripped 0 bases from V and 4 bases from J, with 7 bases between. The CDR3 totals 13 residues. CDR1 SGHDT and CDR2 YYEEEE come from the germline V gene. CDR3: CASSLDLLETQYF. Here the CDR3 DNA reads TGTGCCAGCAGCTTGGACCTCTTAGAGACCCAGTACTTC.

The chain couples TRBV28 to TRBJ2-7; a weak D match, TRBD1 (6 bases). The length of the CDR3 is 13 residues. CDR1 and CDR2 from the germline V gene are MDHEN and SYDVKM. V lost 6 bases, J lost 4 bases, and 13 bases lay in between. CDR3 coding DNA: TGTGCCAGCAGACCGGGACATAAGTACGAGCAGTACTTC. Encoded protein: CASRPGHKYEQYF.

This clone is a singleton in its sample. The rearrangement uses TRBV4-1 and TRBJ2-3, with D possibly being TRBD1 or TRBD2 (5 bases each). The CDR3 is 14 residues long. Germline assignment: CDR1 MGHRA and CDR2 YSYEKL. With 3 bases removed from V and 4 bases from J, the gap between germline ends came to 11 bases. The CDR3 region has the DNA TGCGCCAGCAGCCAGGGACCGCGCGCAGATACGCAGTATTTT. Translation: CASSQGPRADTQYF.

The J gene is TRBJ2-1, the V gene TRBV28; D could derive from TRBD1 or TRBD2 (5 bases each). Germline values: CDR1 MDHEN, CDR2 SYDVKM. The germline V and J ends were trimmed by 10 bases and 10 bases, with 14 bases remaining between them. This CDR3 has 11 residues. Written as DNA, the CDR3 is TGTGCCATCTTGAGGGGAGAGGAGCAGTTCTTC. Residues: CAILRGEEQFF.

The V gene is TRBV27, the J gene TRBJ2-1; D ambiguous. CDR3 length equals 15 residues. V gave up 3 bases and J gave up 7 bases, with 16 bases separating them. Looked up from germline, CDR1 is MNHEY and CDR2 is SMNVEV (reference sequence). As DNA, the CDR3 is TGTGCCAGCAGTTTTATACCCGCCTTAGGGAATGAGCAGTTCTTC. Translating it yields CASSFIPALGNEQFF.

This clone was seen once. The rearrangement joins TRBV6-5 to TRBJ2-7; 7 bases agree with TRBD1. The CDR3 has 16 residues. The germline gives CDR1 MNHEY, CDR2 SVGAGI. V dropped 0 bases and J dropped 2; count of bases not matched to a gene: 7. The CDR3 sequence: CASSYSGQGVAYEQYF. The CDR3 bases are TGTGCCAGCAGTTACTCAGGGCAGGGGGTAGCCTACGAGCAGTACTTC.

V is TRBV10-3 and J is TRBJ2-5, with 7 bases that match TRBD2. This CDR3 has 13 amino acids. Germline V gives CDR1 ENHRY, CDR2 SYGVKD. V was pared by 7 bases and J by 2 bases, with 4 bases of the junction left unmatched. DNA of the CDR3: TGTGCCATCACGGGGGGACCTCAAGAGACCCAGTACTTC. It is translated as CAITGGPQETQYF.

The chain couples TRBV7-2 to TRBJ2-3; 9 bases are a match to TRBD2. The CDR3 runs 14 residues. The germline CDR1 and CDR2 sequences are SGHTA and FQGNSA. V was clipped by 5 bases and J by 3 bases; unmatched bases: 3. The CDR3, as DNA: TGTGCCAGCAGCCCCGGACTAGCGACAGATACGCAGTATTTT. As protein: CASSPGLATDTQYF.

The J gene is TRBJ1-5, the V gene TRBV18; the D is unclear. The CDR3 has 14 amino acids. CDR1 is KGHSH and CDR2 is LQKENI in the germline V gene. V dropped 3 bases and J dropped 3 bases, with 9 bases sitting between them. CDR3 coding DNA: TGTGCCAGCTCACCGATAGAGACCAATCAGCCCCAGCATTTT. Its translation: CASSPIETNQPQHF.

The table lists this clone with a count of one. The chain is built from TRBV5-1 and TRBJ2-2; perhaps D is TRBD1 or TRBD2 (5 bases each). There are 18 residues in the CDR3. CDR1 SGHRS and CDR2 YFSETQ come from the germline V gene. The ends were cut back, 2 bases at V and 4 bases at J, with 21 bases in the middle. The CDR3 bases are TGCGCCAGCAGCTTATCGGTCGCGTTGGGGGTAGGCACCGGGGAGCTGTTTTTT. Translated: CASSLSVALGVGTGELFF.

The chain's CDR3 is CAMATGAGNTIYF. CDR3 bases: TGTGCCATGGCGACAGGCGCTGGAAACACCATATATTTT. This sequence joins TRBV10-3 and TRBJ1-3, with TRBD1 as a possible D gene (6 bases). The CDR3 has 13 residues. The germline gives CDR1 ENHRY, CDR2 SYGVKD. V shed 9 bases and J shed 2 bases, with 11 bases lying between them.

The chain links TRBV6-5 to TRBJ1-1, with D maybe TRBD1 (5 bases). The CDR3 length is 12 residues. V was cut by 7 bases and J by 10 bases, with 16 bases left in between. Germline V lookup: CDR1 MNHEY, CDR2 SVGAGI. CDR3 DNA: TGTGCCAGCAACGAGGGGCAGGGTCGAGCTTTCTTT. This translates into CASNEGQGRAFF.

V is TRBV2 and J is TRBJ1-4, with 7 nucleotides matching TRBD1. CDR1 is SNHLY, CDR2 FYNNEI, per germline. The CDR3 contains 15 residues. J gave up 8 bases and V 2 bases, and 8 bases lay outside the gene matches. CDR3 nucleotide sequence: TGTGCCAGCAGTGAACTCGGCAGGGGGAGCGAAAAACTGTTTTTT. It codes for CASSELGRGSEKLFF.

The rearrangement links TRBV5-1 to TRBJ1-1, with 10 bases fitting TRBD1. V trimming: 5 bases; J trimming: 4 bases; junction bases outside the gene matches: 8. The CDR3 spans 15 residues. Germline V gives CDR1 SGHRS, CDR2 YFSETQ. The CDR3 bases are TGCGCCAGCAGTTCCGGGACAGGGGATGGCACTGAAGCTTTCTTT. It specifies CASSSGTGDGTEAFF.

The chain uses TRBV20-1 and TRBJ1-5, with 7 bases matching TRBD1. Germline V gene lookup returns CDR1 DFQATT and CDR2 SNEGSKA (reference sequence). This CDR3 contains 13 residues. The J segment lost 5 bases and the V segment lost 3 bases, leaving 4 bases of the junction unmatched. The CDR3 spells CSASPTGYQPQHF. CDR3 bases: TGCAGTGCTAGTCCGACAGGGTATCAGCCCCAGCATTTT.

The CDR3 region has the DNA TGTGCCACCAGTGATCGGACAACTAGCACAGATACGCAGTATTTT. Translating gives CATSDRTTSTDTQYF. The chain employs TRBV24-1 and TRBJ2-3; possibly TRBD1 for D (5 bases). The CDR3 has 15 amino acids. Germline V gene sequence: CDR1 KGHDR, CDR2 SFDVKD. Trimming took off 3 bases at V and 0 bases at J, with 9 bases between the two ends.

CDR3 nucleotides: TGTGCCAGCAGTTCCCGGGGGACAGGGGGCGTTAACTATGAAGCTTTCTTT. This translates into CASSSRGTGGVNYEAFF. The chain has TRBV27 and TRBJ1-1; the match to TRBD1 covers 12 bases. The germline V gene has CDR1 MNHEY and CDR2 SMNVEV (reference sequence). The V segment lost 4 bases and the J segment 7 bases; nucleotides outside the gene matches: 13. The CDR3 is made up of 17 amino acids.

The chain uses TRBV4-2 and TRBJ2-7; 10 bases align to TRBD1. V shed 2 bases, J shed 2 bases, and the junction held 3 bases outside the gene matches. Germline CDR1 reads LGHNA; CDR2 reads YNFKEQ. The CDR3 sequence is 15 residues long. This CDR3 reads CASSQPGTGAYEQYF. In DNA form, the CDR3 reads TGTGCCAGCAGCCAACCCGGGACAGGGGCCTACGAGCAGTACTTC.

The rearrangement uses TRBV11-2 and TRBJ1-1; TRBD1 matches at 7 bases. Losses at the gene ends were 5 bases for V and 4 bases for J; bases not matched to a gene: 7. CDR3 size: 14 residues. Germline lookup yields CDR1 SGHAT and CDR2 FQNNGV. In DNA, the CDR3 is TGTGCCAGCAGCCTGTCCAGGGGGGGCACTGAAGCTTTCTTT. This codes for CASSLSRGGTEAFF.

The chain links TRBV18 to TRBJ1-2; D may be TRBD1 (6 bases). Trimming pared 3 bases from V and 2 bases from J, leaving 10 bases between. Looked up from germline, CDR1 is KGHSH and CDR2 is LQKENI. The CDR3 runs to 14 residues. Written as DNA, the CDR3 is TGTGCCAGCTCACCCACGGACAGCAACTATGGCTACACCTTC. It codes for CASSPTDSNYGYTF.

The J gene is TRBJ2-7, the V gene TRBV11-2, with unresolved D. With 3 bases removed from V and 1 base from J, the gap between germline ends came to 10 bases. The germline gives CDR1 SGHAT, CDR2 FQNNGV. This CDR3 region has 14 residues. CDR3 in amino acids: CASSFDLPSYEQYF. DNA for the CDR3: TGTGCCAGCAGCTTCGACTTGCCGTCCTACGAGCAGTACTTC.

The chain combines TRBV10-3 with TRBJ2-5; 13 bases are shared with TRBD2. Looked up from germline, CDR1 is ENHRY and CDR2 is SYGVKD. The length of the CDR3 is 18 residues. V trimming: 7 bases; J trimming: 2 bases; junction bases outside the gene matches: 13. The CDR3 protein is CAITQPGLAGPIQETQYF. Here the CDR3 DNA reads TGTGCCATCACCCAACCGGGACTAGCGGGGCCCATTCAAGAGACCCAGTACTTC.

This rearrangement joins TRBV7-2 to TRBJ2-7; 10 bases are a match to TRBD2. Germline values: CDR1 SGHTA, CDR2 FQGNSA. The CDR3 consists of 17 residues. V shed 4 bases, J shed 4 bases, and the junction held 13 bases outside the gene matches. The CDR3 bases are TGTGCCAGCAGCTACACTTCTAGCGGGGGTGGCGAATACGAGCAGTACTTC. Its translation is CASSYTSSGGGEYEQYF.

The chain couples TRBV11-3 to TRBJ2-1; weak D call: TRBD1 (6 bases). The CDR3 consists of 13 residues. From germline, CDR1 is SGHNT and CDR2 YENEEA. V gave up 5 bases and J gave up 7 bases, with 12 bases separating them. DNA for the CDR3: TGTGCCAGCAGCCTCAACAGGGTAAATGAGCAGTTCTTC. It encodes CASSLNRVNEQFF.